The sequence of this T cell receptor (beta chain) was determined in a study of siplizumab effects on memory and regulatory T cells. Assays covered 95,000 to 100,000 TCR templates per sample. TCRdb's copy holds only in-frame clones and misses some; the assay was immunoSEQ multiplex PCR. In the table there are tens of thousands of clones, 93% of which are singletons. Study observations and caveats: Naive T cells, seemingly more diverse than memory cells, seemed major alloresponse contributors. Treg-derived clones made up an average of about 73% of mappable alloreactive CD4+ clones with siplizumab and approximately 30% in controls.

This CDR3 region has 15 residues. Germline V gene sequence: CDR1 MGHRA, CDR2 YSYEKL. Trimming stripped 6 bases from V and 3 bases from J, with 14 bases between. Regarding this clone: Its target is unknown.

The sample comprised CD8+ T cells sorted from blood. This sequence was found in a human donor in good health. V gene TRBV4-1 combines with J gene TRBJ1-4; a weak D match, TRBD1 (5 bases). CDR3 region: CASRYSGTANEKLFF. CDR3 nucleotide sequence: TGCGCCAGCAGATATAGCGGGACGGCTAATGAAAAACTGTTTTTT.